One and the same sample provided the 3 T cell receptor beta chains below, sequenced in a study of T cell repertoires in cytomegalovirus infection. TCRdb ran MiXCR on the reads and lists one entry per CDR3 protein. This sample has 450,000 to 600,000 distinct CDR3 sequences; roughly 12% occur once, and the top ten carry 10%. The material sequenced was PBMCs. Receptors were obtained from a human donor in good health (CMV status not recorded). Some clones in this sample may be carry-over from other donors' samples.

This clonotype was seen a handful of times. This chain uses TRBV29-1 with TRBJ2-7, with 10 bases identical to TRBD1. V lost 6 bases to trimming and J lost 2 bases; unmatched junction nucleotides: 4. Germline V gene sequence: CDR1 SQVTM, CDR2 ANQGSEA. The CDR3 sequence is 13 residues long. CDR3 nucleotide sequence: TGCAGCGTATCCGGGACAGGGGCCTACGAGCAGTACTTC. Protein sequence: CSVSGTGAYEQYF.

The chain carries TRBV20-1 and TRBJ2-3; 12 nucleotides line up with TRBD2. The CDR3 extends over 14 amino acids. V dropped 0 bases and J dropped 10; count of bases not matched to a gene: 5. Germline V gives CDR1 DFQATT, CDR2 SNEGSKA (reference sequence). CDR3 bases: TGCAGTGCTAGAGAACTGACTAGCGGGAGAGCGCAGTATTTT. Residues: CSARELTSGRAQYF.

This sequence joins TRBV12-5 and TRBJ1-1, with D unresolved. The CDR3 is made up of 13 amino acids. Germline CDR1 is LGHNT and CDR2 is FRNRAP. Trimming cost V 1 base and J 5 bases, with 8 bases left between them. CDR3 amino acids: CASGLDERTEAFF. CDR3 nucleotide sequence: TGTGCTAGTGGTTTGGACGAACGGACTGAAGCTTTCTTT.